The clone carrying this T cell receptor (beta chain) showed up many times. The antigen is undetermined. The data were obtained in a study of blood T cells in healthy people across ages. Whole-study results and caveats: Aged donors had fewer naive CD4+ cells and lower diversity than long-lived donors.

The second PCR ran 7 to 11 cycles with a sample-barcoded 5' primer and J-beta primers. TCRdb independently ran MiXCR on the 5' RACE reads; one entry per CDR3 protein. This repertoire shows 630,000 or so distinct CDR3 sequences, roughly 30% found once; its top ten account for 15% to 18%. Per sample, no less than 5 micrograms of total RNA were extracted. The CDR3 is 13 amino acids. Losses at the gene ends were 8 bases for V and 5 bases for J; bases not matched to a gene: 8. Specimen: blood. The TCR originated in an elderly woman in good health. The V and J genes are TRBV12-3 or TRBV12-4 and TRBJ2-7; 8 bases are shared with TRBD2. CDR3 sequence: CASQSGGRDEQYF. CDR3 in DNA: TGTGCCAGCCAAAGCGGGGGTCGCGACGAGCAGTACTTC.